The 2 T cell receptor beta chains reported below all come from one sample, sequenced in a study of shared clonotypes between healthy human individuals. This table comes from immunoSEQ multiplex PCR, and its TCRdb copy is limited to in-frame clones, with some not included. Counted here are some 2.3 million clones, approximately 95% occurring once; the ten biggest clones make up about 0.39%. Sequenced sample: naive CD4+ T cells from PBMCs. Subset indicated: CD45RA+ positively selected. Receptors originate from a man younger than 30 in good health. Some clones in this sample may be carry-over from other donors' samples.

J is TRBJ1-2 and V is TRBV28, with no clear D. The ends were cut back, 5 bases at V and 8 bases at J, with 12 bases in the middle. This CDR3 contains 12 residues. The germline V gene has CDR1 MDHEN and CDR2 SYDVKM. This CDR3 is CASSPGKRGYTF. The CDR3 DNA sequence: TGTGCCAGCAGTCCCGGCAAGAGGGGCTACACCTTC.

This chain joins TRBV7-2 and TRBJ2-7; D perhaps matches TRBD1 (5 bases). The CDR3 extends over 14 amino acids. CDR1 and CDR2 (germline): SGHTA, FQGNSA. Trimming took 1 base from V and 1 from J, leaving 8 bases between them. CDR3 protein: CASSLGQISYEQYF. In DNA, the CDR3 is TGTGCCAGCAGCTTAGGACAGATTTCCTACGAGCAGTACTTC.